The 22 T cell receptor beta chains below all came from one sample that was sequenced in a study of cytomegalovirus exposure and HLA in healthy donors. Method: immunoSEQ multiplex PCR; TCRdb's copy keeps in-frame clones and lacks some. Here the sample spans about 160,000 clones, roughly 84% being singletons. Sequencing used PBMCs. These receptors were taken from a man aged 30 to 45 in good health and CMV-seropositive.

J is TRBJ1-1 and V is TRBV7-9; tentative D call: TRBD1 (6 bases). The CDR3 spans 12 residues. V lost 7 bases to trimming and J lost 4 bases, with 10 bases between them. Germline V gives CDR1 SEHNR, CDR2 FQNEAQ (reference sequence). The CDR3 region is CASTPRGTEAFF. DNA for the CDR3: TGTGCCAGCACACCCAGGGGCACTGAAGCTTTCTTT.

This sequence joins TRBV30 and TRBJ1-1, with D perhaps TRBD1 (6 bases). V lost 2 bases, J lost 1 base, and 14 bases lay in between. Germline assignment: CDR1 GTSNPN and CDR2 SVGIG (reference sequence). This CDR3 spans 15 amino acids. This chain's CDR3 is CAWSSNRDKNTEAFF. The CDR3 DNA reads as TGTGCCTGGAGTTCCAACAGGGACAAGAACACTGAAGCTTTCTTT.

The chain joins TRBV6-5 to TRBJ1-1; D not resolved. The V and J ends lost 4 bases and 1 base respectively, with 7 bases between them. CDR3 size: 13 residues. Germline V gives CDR1 MNHEY, CDR2 SVGAGI. This CDR3 is CASSLAKNTEAFF. CDR3 DNA sequence: TGTGCCAGCAGTTTAGCGAAGAACACTGAAGCTTTCTTT.

This clone has only one observation. The chain joins TRBV11-2 to TRBJ2-7; 12 bases line up with TRBD2. The germline gives CDR1 SGHAT, CDR2 FQNNGV. The CDR3 spans 15 residues. J gave up 5 bases and V 1 base, and 3 bases lay outside the gene matches. The CDR3 coding sequence is TGTGCCAGCAGCTTAGTCCCTAGCGGGGGGGACGAGCAGTACTTC. Its protein is CASSLVPSGGDEQYF. Variable domain in full (rest from reference TRBV11-2 and TRBJ2-7): EAGVAQSPRYKIIEKRQSVAFWCNPISGHATLYWYQQILGQGPKLLIQFQNNGVVDDSQLPKDRFSAERLKGVDSTLKIQPAKLEDSAVYLCASSLVPSGGDEQYFGPGTRLTVT.

The V call is TRBV5-1, the J call TRBJ1-3; D may be TRBD1 (6 bases). Trimming shortened V by 3 bases and J by 0 bases, and 10 bases separated the two germline ends. CDR1 and CDR2 from the germline V gene are SGHRS and YFSETQ. This CDR3 has 15 residues. This chain's CDR3 is CASSYGGGSGNTIYF. The CDR3 bases are TGCGCCAGCAGCTATGGGGGCGGCTCTGGAAACACCATATATTTT.

The CDR3 reads CASSSTDRGTEAFF. CDR3 in DNA: TGTGCCAGCAGTTCCACGGACAGGGGCACTGAAGCTTTCTTT. The chain uses TRBV6-5 and TRBJ1-1, with 9 bases lining up with TRBD1. Trimming removed 4 bases from V and 4 bases from J; junction bases left unmatched: 4. CDR3 length equals 14 residues. Germline CDR1 reads MNHEY; CDR2 reads SVGAGI.

The genes are TRBV6-1 and TRBJ1-6; D is undetermined. From germline, CDR1 is MNHNS and CDR2 SASEGT. The CDR3 loop spans 13 amino acids. Trimming took 7 bases from V and 5 from J, leaving 9 bases between them. CDR3 sequence: CASTTGNNSPLHF. DNA of the CDR3: TGTGCCAGCACAACCGGTAATAATTCACCCCTCCACTTT.

The V gene is TRBV27, the J gene TRBJ1-6; D uncertain. This CDR3 has 14 residues. Deletions cut 6 bases from V and 5 bases from J, with 11 bases between. Germline-derived CDR1 and CDR2 are MNHEY and SMNVEV (reference sequence). Here the CDR3 DNA reads TGTGCCAGCAGACTATACACAAATAATTCACCCCTCCACTTT. This translates into CASRLYTNNSPLHF.

This clone has ten or more counts. The J gene is TRBJ2-2, the V gene TRBV25-1; weak D call: TRBD2 (5 bases). From germline, CDR1 is MGHDK and CDR2 SYGVNS. Trimming stripped 3 bases from V and 3 bases from J, with 11 bases between. The CDR3 sequence is 15 residues long. The CDR3 is CASSDASRDTGELFF. The DNA of the CDR3 is TGTGCCAGCAGTGACGCTAGCCGGGACACCGGGGAGCTGTTTTTT. The full variable domain, in which reference TRBV25-1 and TRBJ2-2 provide the parts outside the CDR3, is EADIYQTPRYLVIGTGKKITLECSQTMGHDKMYWYQQDPGMELHLIHYSYGVNSTEKGDLSSESTVSRIRTEHFPLTLESARPSHTSQYLCASSDASRDTGELFFGEGSRLTVL.

This clone was found once. The chain has TRBV7-2 and TRBJ2-3; 9 nucleotides align to TRBD2. Losses at the gene ends were 2 bases for V and 5 bases for J; bases not matched to a gene: 8. CDR1 is SGHTA and CDR2 is FQGNSA in the germline V gene. This CDR3 comprises 16 residues. The CDR3 DNA follows: TGTGCCAGCAGCTTAATGGGTAGCGGGAGCGTAGATACGCAGTATTTT. Translation: CASSLMGSGSVDTQYF.

About this clone itself: The same CDR3 arises from other DNA sequences in this sample as well. The V and J genes are TRBV9 and TRBJ2-7, with D unclear. Trimming pared 3 bases from V and 1 base from J, leaving 8 bases between. CDR1 is SGDLS, CDR2 YYNGEE, per germline. The CDR3 sequence is 13 residues long. The CDR3 reads CASSAPDSYEQYF. The CDR3 DNA reads TGTGCCAGCAGCGCACCAGATTCCTACGAGCAGTACTTC.

The chain employs TRBV10-3 and TRBJ1-3; TRBD1 is a possible D gene (5 bases). The V end was cut by 8 bases, the J end by 2 bases, with 16 bases between. This CDR3 has 15 amino acids. The V gene's germline CDR1 is ENHRY and CDR2 SYGVKD. The CDR3 DNA reads as TGTGCCATCCGGGACTCACTAGGGGCTGGAAACACCATATATTTT. It yields the protein CAIRDSLGAGNTIYF.

This chain uses TRBV6-5 with TRBJ2-7; 11 nucleotides match TRBD2. J lost 7 bases, V lost 8 bases, and 13 bases had no gene match. The germline gives CDR1 MNHEY, CDR2 SVGAGI. CDR3 size: 15 residues. The CDR3 sequence: CASPWGLAGGFEQYF. The CDR3 DNA follows: TGTGCCAGCCCCTGGGGGCTAGCGGGGGGCTTTGAGCAGTACTTC.

The rearrangement links TRBV5-6 to TRBJ2-3, with D maybe TRBD2 (6 bases). Between the trimmed V and J ends, which lost 4 bases and 2 bases, there was a span of 14 bases. The CDR3 covers 15 residues. The V gene's germline CDR1 is SGHDT and CDR2 YYEEEE. CDR3 region: CASSTPGLTTDTQYF. CDR3 DNA: TGTGCCAGCAGCACACCGGGACTGACCACAGATACGCAGTATTTT.

The chain carries TRBV11-2 and TRBJ1-5; a weak D match, TRBD1 (5 bases). V lost 5 bases and J lost 2, with 13 bases in between. The germline V gene has CDR1 SGHAT and CDR2 FQNNGV. The CDR3 is 15 amino acids. Here the CDR3 DNA reads TGTGCCAGCAGCCTCCGCAGGGTGGGCAATCAGCCCCAGCATTTT. Translation gives CASSLRRVGNQPQHF.

The rearrangement links TRBV27 to TRBJ2-2, with 7 bases matching TRBD1. Per germline, CDR1 MNHEY and CDR2 SMNVEV (reference sequence). V lost 3 bases and J lost 4; bases outside the gene matches: 8. There are 16 residues in the CDR3. CDR3 protein: CASSFQQGRGTGELFF. DNA of the CDR3: TGTGCCAGCAGTTTTCAACAGGGGAGAGGCACCGGGGAGCTGTTTTTT.

This rearrangement joins TRBV30 to TRBJ1-2; D might be TRBD1 (6 bases). This CDR3 has 13 amino acids. The germline V and J ends were trimmed by 4 bases and 4 bases, with 13 bases remaining between them. Germline CDR1 is GTSNPN and CDR2 is SVGIG (reference sequence). CDR3 in DNA: TGTGCCTGGATGCAGGGGTTCCTCTATGGCTACACCTTC. Its translation is CAWMQGFLYGYTF.

The chain is built from TRBV6-5 and TRBJ1-2; TRBD1 agrees at 8 bases. V was clipped by 2 bases and J by 5 bases; unmatched bases: 7. Germline-derived CDR1 and CDR2 are MNHEY and SVGAGI. CDR3 length equals 15 residues. CDR3 loop: CASSYRTGSQYGYTF. The DNA for the CDR3 is TGTGCCAGCAGTTACAGGACAGGGAGTCAATATGGCTACACCTTC.

This chain joins TRBV19 and TRBJ1-1; a possible D gene is TRBD1 (6 bases). Germline CDR1 is LNHDA and CDR2 is SQIVND (reference sequence). This CDR3 region has 14 residues. V lost 6 bases and J 4 bases, leaving 15 bases between the germline ends. The CDR3 DNA follows: TGTGCCAGTAGCCAACAGGGTGTTCCCACTGAAGCTTTCTTT. Encoded protein: CASSQQGVPTEAFF.

V usage is TRBV7-3 and J usage is TRBJ1-5; D perhaps matches TRBD1 (6 bases). Germline V lookup: CDR1 SGHTA, CDR2 FQGTGA. CDR3 length equals 14 residues. With 5 bases removed from V and 4 bases from J, the gap between germline ends came to 12 bases. The CDR3 sequence: CASSTGTPNQPQHF. In DNA form, the CDR3 reads TGTGCCAGCAGCACCGGGACACCGAATCAGCCCCAGCATTTT.

This clone was detected a few times. V is TRBV19 and J is TRBJ1-2; D is perhaps TRBD1 (6 bases). The V end was cut by 6 bases, the J end by 3 bases, with 14 bases between. The CDR3 totals 14 residues. The germline gives CDR1 LNHDA, CDR2 SQIVND (reference sequence). The CDR3 DNA follows: TGTGCCAGTAGCAAAGGACAGAACCACTATGGCTACACCTTC. It is translated as CASSKGQNHYGYTF.

This chain joins TRBV27 and TRBJ1-1, with 7 bases identical to TRBD1. This CDR3 is built from 14 residues. Per germline, CDR1 MNHEY and CDR2 SMNVEV (reference sequence). J lost 3 bases, V lost 4 bases, and 5 bases had no gene match. CDR3 sequence reads: CASSSTGRDTEAFF. In DNA form, the CDR3 reads TGTGCCAGCAGTTCGACAGGGCGGGACACTGAAGCTTTCTTT.